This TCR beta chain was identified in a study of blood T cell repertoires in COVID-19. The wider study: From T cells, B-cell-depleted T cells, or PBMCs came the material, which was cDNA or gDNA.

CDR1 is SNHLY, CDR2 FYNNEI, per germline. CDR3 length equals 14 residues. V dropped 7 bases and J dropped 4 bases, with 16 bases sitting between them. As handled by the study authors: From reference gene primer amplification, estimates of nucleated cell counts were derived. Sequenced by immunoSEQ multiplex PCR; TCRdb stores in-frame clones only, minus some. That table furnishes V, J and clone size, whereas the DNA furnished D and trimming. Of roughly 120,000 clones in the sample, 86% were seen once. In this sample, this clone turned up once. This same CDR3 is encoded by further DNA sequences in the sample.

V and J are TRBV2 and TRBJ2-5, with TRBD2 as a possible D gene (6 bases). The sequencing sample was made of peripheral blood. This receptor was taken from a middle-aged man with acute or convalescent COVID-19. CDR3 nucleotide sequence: TGTGCCAGCATGGGAACTAGGGGAGGAGAGACCCAGTACTTC. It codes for CASMGTRGGETQYF.